Listed below are T cell receptor beta chains from one sample, sequenced in a study of OX40 agonist ivuxolimab in advanced cancers. Sequencing was performed with immunoSEQ multiplex PCR; in TCRdb, only in-frame clones are kept and a portion is missing. The sample includes about 68,000 clones, about 90% seen only once; the top ten take 0.31%. The sample in question was CD4+ or CD8+ T cells sorted from blood, obtained in a trial of the OX40 agonist ivuxolimab. Every receptor here comes from an adult with an advanced solid tumor such as melanoma, head and neck, liver or kidney cancer. Both conserved end residues are part of each CDR3. Each record gives: D gene, CDR3 length, J gene, V gene, clone size, CDR3 protein, CDR3 DNA. The D gene is left open where the match is weak. Part of the rows lack a size; the others show once, few, many or a class for expanded clones.

D gene: TRBD1
CDR3 length: 17
J gene: TRBJ2-1
V gene: TRBV28
clone size: .
CDR3 protein: CASSTFSGTGFYNEQFF
CDR3 DNA: TGTGCCAGCAGTACGTTTTCCGGGACAGGGTTCTACAATGAGCAGTTCTTC

D gene: .
CDR3 length: 15
J gene: TRBJ2-3
V gene: TRBV19
clone size: .
CDR3 protein: CASSISRRHADTQYF
CDR3 DNA: TGTGCCAGTAGTATATCCCGAAGGCACGCAGATACGCAGTATTTT

D gene: .
CDR3 length: 15
J gene: TRBJ1-3
V gene: TRBV19
clone size: .
CDR3 protein: CASSIDHSSGNTIYF
CDR3 DNA: TGTGCCAGTAGTATAGATCACAGCTCTGGAAACACCATATATTTT

D gene: .
CDR3 length: 15
J gene: TRBJ1-1
V gene: TRBV19
clone size: .
CDR3 protein: CASSIGPGPNTEAFF
CDR3 DNA: TGTGCCAGTAGTATTGGTCCAGGTCCCAACACTGAAGCTTTCTTT

D gene: .
CDR3 length: 13
J gene: TRBJ2-1
V gene: TRBV6-4
clone size: .
CDR3 protein: CASSDGRSNEQFF
CDR3 DNA: TGTGCCAGCAGTGACGGGAGAAGCAATGAGCAGTTCTTC

D gene: .
CDR3 length: 11
J gene: TRBJ1-1
V gene: TRBV6-1
clone size: .
CDR3 protein: CASSEIQEAFF
CDR3 DNA: TGTGCCAGCAGTGAAATCCAAGAAGCTTTCTTT

D gene: .
CDR3 length: 15
J gene: TRBJ2-1
V gene: TRBV7-9
clone size: .
CDR3 protein: CASSLGGPRGNEQFF
CDR3 DNA: TGTGCCAGCAGCCTCGGGGGACCTAGGGGCAATGAGCAGTTCTTC

D gene: TRBD2
CDR3 length: 13
J gene: TRBJ2-7
V gene: TRBV6-1
clone size: .
CDR3 protein: CASSETSGYEQYF
CDR3 DNA: TGTGCCAGCAGTGAGACTAGCGGCTACGAGCAGTACTTC

D gene: .
CDR3 length: 11
J gene: TRBJ2-7
V gene: TRBV2
clone size: .
CDR3 protein: CASKWTVEQYF
CDR3 DNA: TGTGCCAGCAAGTGGACCGTTGAGCAGTACTTC

D gene: .
CDR3 length: 14
J gene: TRBJ2-2
V gene: TRBV18
clone size: .
CDR3 protein: CASSPLPSTGELFF
CDR3 DNA: TGTGCCAGCTCACCATTGCCCTCAACCGGGGAGCTGTTTTTT

D gene: .
CDR3 length: 13
J gene: TRBJ1-5
V gene: TRBV28
clone size: .
CDR3 protein: CATLLPGRQPQHF
CDR3 DNA: TGTGCCACCCTCCTCCCCGGACGACAGCCCCAGCATTTT

D gene: .
CDR3 length: 14
J gene: TRBJ1-2
V gene: TRBV11-2
clone size: .
CDR3 protein: CASSLDQGIYGYTF
CDR3 DNA: TGTGCCAGCAGCTTAGATCAGGGAATCTATGGCTACACCTTC

D gene: .
CDR3 length: 15
J gene: TRBJ2-7
V gene: TRBV6-5
clone size: few
CDR3 protein: CASSFQQGGTYEQYF
CDR3 DNA: TGTGCCAGCAGTTTCCAGCAGGGGGGGACCTACGAGCAGTACTTC

D gene: TRBD1
CDR3 length: 15
J gene: TRBJ1-5
V gene: TRBV19
clone size: few
CDR3 protein: CASNKKGTAGQPQHF
CDR3 DNA: TGTGCCAGTAATAAAAAGGGGACAGCCGGGCAGCCCCAGCATTTT

D gene: TRBD1
CDR3 length: 14
J gene: TRBJ1-5
V gene: TRBV19
clone size: .
CDR3 protein: CASRQGASNQPQHF
CDR3 DNA: TGTGCCAGCCGACAGGGGGCGAGCAATCAGCCCCAGCATTTT

D gene: .
CDR3 length: 15
J gene: TRBJ2-2
V gene: TRBV19
clone size: .
CDR3 protein: CASSIGGAGTGELFF
CDR3 DNA: TGTGCCAGTAGTATAGGAGGCGCGGGCACCGGGGAGCTGTTTTTT

D gene: .
CDR3 length: 13
J gene: TRBJ2-4
V gene: TRBV18
clone size: .
CDR3 protein: CASSPSDRNIQYF
CDR3 DNA: TGTGCCAGCTCGCCCTCGGACAGAAACATTCAGTACTTC

D gene: TRBD1
CDR3 length: 15
J gene: TRBJ1-2
V gene: TRBV27
clone size: .
CDR3 protein: CASSRGMTGNYGYTF
CDR3 DNA: TGTGCCAGCAGCCGGGGCATGACAGGGAACTATGGCTACACCTTC

D gene: .
CDR3 length: 17
J gene: TRBJ2-5
V gene: TRBV4-1
clone size: few
CDR3 protein: CASSQGSIGQSQETQYF
CDR3 DNA: TGCGCCAGCAGCCAAGGCAGTATAGGACAGTCCCAAGAGACCCAGTACTTC

D gene: TRBD2
CDR3 length: 16
J gene: TRBJ2-1
V gene: TRBV11-2
clone size: .
CDR3 protein: CASRRTSGRTYNEQFF
CDR3 DNA: TGTGCCAGCAGGCGGACTAGCGGGAGAACCTACAATGAGCAGTTCTTC

D gene: .
CDR3 length: 14
J gene: TRBJ2-2
V gene: TRBV7-9
clone size: .
CDR3 protein: CASSLTGRFGELFF
CDR3 DNA: TGTGCCAGCAGCTTGACAGGCCGGTTCGGGGAGCTGTTTTTT

D gene: .
CDR3 length: 13
J gene: TRBJ1-2
V gene: TRBV2
clone size: .
CDR3 protein: CASSWATGGGYTF
CDR3 DNA: TGTGCCAGTTCATGGGCAACCGGGGGGGGCTACACCTTC

D gene: .
CDR3 length: 15
J gene: TRBJ2-7
V gene: TRBV7-9
clone size: .
CDR3 protein: CASSPRPGTSHEQYF
CDR3 DNA: TGTGCCAGCAGCCCACGTCCCGGGACTTCGCACGAGCAGTACTTC

D gene: TRBD1
CDR3 length: 16
J gene: TRBJ2-5
V gene: TRBV5-1
clone size: .
CDR3 protein: CASSKGQATIQETQYF
CDR3 DNA: TGCGCCAGCAGCAAGGGACAGGCCACCATACAAGAGACCCAGTACTTC

D gene: TRBD2
CDR3 length: 16
J gene: TRBJ2-2
V gene: TRBV19
clone size: .
CDR3 protein: CASSIAGGPGAGELFF
CDR3 DNA: TGTGCCAGTAGTATAGCGGGAGGGCCGGGTGCCGGGGAGCTGTTTTTT

D gene: .
CDR3 length: 15
J gene: TRBJ1-2
V gene: TRBV9
clone size: .
CDR3 protein: CASSVDGAVSYGYTF
CDR3 DNA: TGTGCCAGCAGCGTAGACGGGGCAGTTTCCTATGGCTACACCTTC

D gene: .
CDR3 length: 14
J gene: TRBJ2-2
V gene: TRBV7-9
clone size: once
CDR3 protein: CASSLAGNTGELFF
CDR3 DNA: TGTGCCAGCAGCTTAGCGGGGAACACCGGGGAGCTGTTTTTT

D gene: TRBD1
CDR3 length: 18
J gene: TRBJ1-3
V gene: TRBV6-1
clone size: .
CDR3 protein: CASSEAWQGGKAGNTIYF
CDR3 DNA: TGTGCCAGCAGTGAAGCGTGGCAGGGGGGTAAGGCTGGAAACACCATATATTTT

D gene: TRBD1
CDR3 length: 14
J gene: TRBJ2-7
V gene: TRBV5-8
clone size: .
CDR3 protein: CASSLWDRGDEQYF
CDR3 DNA: TGTGCCAGCAGCTTGTGGGACAGGGGCGACGAGCAGTACTTC

D gene: .
CDR3 length: 18
J gene: TRBJ2-1
V gene: TRBV5-1
clone size: once
CDR3 protein: CASSSPLKQLSSYNEQFF
CDR3 DNA: TGCGCCAGCAGCTCGCCACTGAAACAACTGAGCTCCTACAATGAGCAGTTCTTC

D gene: .
CDR3 length: 15
J gene: TRBJ2-5
V gene: TRBV4-2
clone size: once
CDR3 protein: CASSQAPGGQETQYF
CDR3 DNA: TGTGCCAGCAGCCAAGCACCGGGCGGCCAAGAGACCCAGTACTTC

D gene: .
CDR3 length: 13
J gene: TRBJ2-7
V gene: TRBV7-9
clone size: .
CDR3 protein: CASSFPGSYEQYF
CDR3 DNA: TGTGCCAGCAGCTTCCCTGGCTCCTACGAGCAGTACTTC

D gene: .
CDR3 length: 16
J gene: TRBJ1-2
V gene: TRBV25-1
clone size: .
CDR3 protein: CASSPVSEGSNYGYTF
CDR3 DNA: TGTGCCAGCAGTCCCGTCTCGGAGGGGTCGAACTATGGCTACACCTTC

D gene: .
CDR3 length: 14
J gene: TRBJ1-2
V gene: TRBV27
clone size: .
CDR3 protein: CASTTTGSNYGYTF
CDR3 DNA: TGTGCCAGCACCACGACAGGCTCTAACTATGGCTACACCTTC

D gene: .
CDR3 length: 15
J gene: TRBJ1-4
V gene: TRBV10-1
clone size: .
CDR3 protein: CASSDGWGGDEKLFF
CDR3 DNA: TGCGCCAGCAGTGATGGATGGGGGGGCGATGAAAAACTGTTTTTT

D gene: .
CDR3 length: 13
J gene: TRBJ1-1
V gene: TRBV28
clone size: .
CDR3 protein: CASSSGRTTEAFF
CDR3 DNA: TGTGCCAGCAGTTCGGGGAGGACCACTGAAGCTTTCTTT

D gene: TRBD1
CDR3 length: 14
J gene: TRBJ1-4
V gene: TRBV29-1
clone size: .
CDR3 protein: CSVLSGTANEKLFF
CDR3 DNA: TGCAGCGTCTTATCCGGGACAGCGAATGAAAAACTGTTTTTT

D gene: .
CDR3 length: 15
J gene: TRBJ1-1
V gene: TRBV10-3
clone size: .
CDR3 protein: CAISPRRDWDTEAFF
CDR3 DNA: TGTGCCATCAGTCCTAGACGGGACTGGGACACTGAAGCTTTCTTT

D gene: .
CDR3 length: 16
J gene: TRBJ2-4
V gene: TRBV14
clone size: .
CDR3 protein: CASSQVGRPTGDIQYF
CDR3 DNA: TGTGCCAGCAGCCAAGTGGGGCGGCCCACGGGGGACATTCAGTACTTC

D gene: .
CDR3 length: 14
J gene: TRBJ2-3
V gene: TRBV5-4
clone size: .
CDR3 protein: CASSTGLRTDTQYF
CDR3 DNA: TGTGCCAGCAGCACGGGACTTCGCACAGATACGCAGTATTTT

D gene: .
CDR3 length: 15
J gene: TRBJ1-2
V gene: TRBV7-8
clone size: .
CDR3 protein: CASSPGGGVDYGYTF
CDR3 DNA: TGTGCCAGCAGCCCTGGGGGGGGTGTCGACTATGGCTACACCTTC

D gene: .
CDR3 length: 14
J gene: TRBJ2-7
V gene: TRBV6-1
clone size: .
CDR3 protein: CASSERSLLREQYF
CDR3 DNA: TGTGCCAGCAGTGAAAGGTCTCTTCTCCGCGAGCAGTACTTC

D gene: TRBD1
CDR3 length: 16
J gene: TRBJ1-2
V gene: TRBV5-5
clone size: once
CDR3 protein: CASSLGYQGVPFGYTF
CDR3 DNA: TGTGCCAGCAGCTTGGGATATCAGGGGGTTCCATTTGGCTACACCTTC

D gene: .
CDR3 length: 13
J gene: TRBJ1-3
V gene: TRBV2
clone size: .
CDR3 protein: CASAFEVGNTIYF
CDR3 DNA: TGTGCCAGCGCCTTTGAAGTTGGAAACACCATATATTTT

D gene: TRBD1
CDR3 length: 14
J gene: TRBJ2-3
V gene: TRBV5-1
clone size: .
CDR3 protein: CASSLQGSTDTQYF
CDR3 DNA: TGCGCCAGCAGCTTACAGGGGAGCACAGATACGCAGTATTTT